This T cell receptor beta chain was obtained from a study of CD8 T cells in ankylosing spondylitis. This CDR3 has 17 amino acids. MiXCR, run by TCRdb on the 5' RACE reads, gives a single entry per CDR3 protein. The sample has 200,000 to 300,000 distinct CDR3 sequences; 30% to 40% are singletons. As regards this clonotype: Its antigen is currently unknown.

Study results and caveats: What seemed typical of ankylosing spondylitis blood was a TCR beta motif built from 8 or 9 highly homologous variants. From matched ankylosing spondylitis synovial fluid, disease-linked clones were reportedly recovered at significantly enriched levels.

This clonotype was obtained from a male donor with ankylosing spondylitis or in good health (not recorded which). This sequence joins TRBV21-1 and TRBJ1-2; the D segment call TRBD1 is taken from the table without a DNA check. TRBV21-1 is marked as a pseudogene. The sample taken for sequencing was blood, either unsorted or a sorted T cell fraction (not recorded which). CDR3 amino acids: CASSKRCGDRVGYGYTF. DNA of the CDR3: TGTGCCAGCAGCAAACGCTGTGGGGACAGGGTCGGTTATGGCTACACCTTC.